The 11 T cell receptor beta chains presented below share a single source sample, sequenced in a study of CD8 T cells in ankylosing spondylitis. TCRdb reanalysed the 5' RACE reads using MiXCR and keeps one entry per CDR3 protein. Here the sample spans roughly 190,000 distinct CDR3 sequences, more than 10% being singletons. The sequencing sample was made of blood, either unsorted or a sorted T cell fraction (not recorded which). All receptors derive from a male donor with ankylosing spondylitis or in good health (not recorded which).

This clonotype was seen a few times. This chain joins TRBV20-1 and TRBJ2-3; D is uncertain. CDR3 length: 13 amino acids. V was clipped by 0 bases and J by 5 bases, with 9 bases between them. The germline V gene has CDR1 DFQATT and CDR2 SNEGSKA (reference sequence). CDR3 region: CSARDIWGDTQYF. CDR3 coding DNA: TGCAGTGCTAGAGATATCTGGGGAGATACGCAGTATTTT.

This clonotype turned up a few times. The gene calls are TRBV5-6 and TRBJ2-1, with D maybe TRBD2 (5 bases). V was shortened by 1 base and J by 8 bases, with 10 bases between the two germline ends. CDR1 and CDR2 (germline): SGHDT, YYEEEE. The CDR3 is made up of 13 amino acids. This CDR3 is CASSLSLAHEQFF. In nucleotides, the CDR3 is TGTGCCAGCAGCTTGAGCCTAGCTCATGAGCAGTTCTTC.

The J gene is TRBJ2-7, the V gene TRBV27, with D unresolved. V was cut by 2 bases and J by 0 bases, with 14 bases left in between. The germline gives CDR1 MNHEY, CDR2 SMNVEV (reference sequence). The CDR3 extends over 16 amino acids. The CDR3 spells CASSLTGGLVSYEQYF. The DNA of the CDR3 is TGTGCCAGCAGTTTAACGGGCGGTTTGGTCTCCTACGAGCAGTACTTC.

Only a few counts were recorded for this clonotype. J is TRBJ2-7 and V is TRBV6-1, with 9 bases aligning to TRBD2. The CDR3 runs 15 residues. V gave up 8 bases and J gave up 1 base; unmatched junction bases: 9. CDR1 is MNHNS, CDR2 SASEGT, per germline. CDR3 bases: TGTGCCAGCCGTAGACTAGCGGTGTTTTCCTACGAGCAGTACTTC. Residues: CASRRLAVFSYEQYF.

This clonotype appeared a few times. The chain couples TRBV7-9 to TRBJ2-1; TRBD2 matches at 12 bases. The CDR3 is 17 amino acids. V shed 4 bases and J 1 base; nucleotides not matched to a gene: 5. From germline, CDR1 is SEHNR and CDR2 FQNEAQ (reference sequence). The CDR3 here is CASSSPTSGRSYNEQFF. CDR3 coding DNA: TGTGCCAGCAGCTCCCCCACTAGCGGGAGGTCCTACAATGAGCAGTTCTTC. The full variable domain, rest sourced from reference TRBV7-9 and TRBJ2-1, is DTGVSQNPRHKITKRGQNVTFRCDPISEHNRLYWYRQTLGQGPEFLTYFQNEAQLEKSRLLSDRFSAERPKGSFSTLEIQRTEQGDSAMYLCASSSPTSGRSYNEQFFGPGTRLTVL.

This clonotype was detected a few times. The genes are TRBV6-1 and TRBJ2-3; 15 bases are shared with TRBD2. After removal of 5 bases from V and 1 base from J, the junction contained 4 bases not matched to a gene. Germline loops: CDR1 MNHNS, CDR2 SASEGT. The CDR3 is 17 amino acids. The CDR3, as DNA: TGTGCCAGCAGTCTCTGGACTAGCGGGGGGGGCACAGATACGCAGTATTTT. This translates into CASSLWTSGGGTDTQYF.

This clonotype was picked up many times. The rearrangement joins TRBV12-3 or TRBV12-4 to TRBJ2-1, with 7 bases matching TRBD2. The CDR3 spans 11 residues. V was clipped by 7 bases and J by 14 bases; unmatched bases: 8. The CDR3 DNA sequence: TGTGCCAGCACAGCGGGATTGTTAAAGTTCTTC. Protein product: CASTAGLLKFF.

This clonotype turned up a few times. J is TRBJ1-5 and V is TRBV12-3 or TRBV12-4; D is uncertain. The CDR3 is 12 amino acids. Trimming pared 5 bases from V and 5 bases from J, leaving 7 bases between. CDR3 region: CASSESYQPQHF. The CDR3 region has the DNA TGTGCCAGCAGTGAGAGTTATCAGCCCCAGCATTTT.

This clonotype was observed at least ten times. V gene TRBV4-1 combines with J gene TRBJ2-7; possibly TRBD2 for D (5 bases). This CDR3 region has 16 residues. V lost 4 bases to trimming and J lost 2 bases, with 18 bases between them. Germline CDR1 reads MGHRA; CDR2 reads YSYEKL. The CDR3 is CASSRLPPSGAYEQYF. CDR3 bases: TGCGCCAGCAGCCGTCTTCCTCCCAGCGGAGCCTACGAGCAGTACTTC.

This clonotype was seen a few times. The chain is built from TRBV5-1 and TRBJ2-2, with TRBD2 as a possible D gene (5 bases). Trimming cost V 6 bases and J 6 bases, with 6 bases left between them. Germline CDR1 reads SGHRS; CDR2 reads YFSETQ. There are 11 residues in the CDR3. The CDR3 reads CASKEAGELFF. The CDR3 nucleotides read TGCGCCAGCAAGGAGGCCGGGGAGCTGTTTTTT.

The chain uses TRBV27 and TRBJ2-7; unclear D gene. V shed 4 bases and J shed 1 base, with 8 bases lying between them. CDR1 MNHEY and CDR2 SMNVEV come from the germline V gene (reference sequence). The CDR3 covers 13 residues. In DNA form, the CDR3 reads TGTGCCAGCAGTTCTCCTATGTCCTACGAGCAGTACTTC. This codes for CASSSPMSYEQYF.